Presented here are 6 T cell receptor beta chains from one specimen sequenced in a study of graft-versus-host responses after intestinal transplantation. Repertoires were generated with immunoSEQ multiplex PCR, while TCRdb's copy carries only in-frame clones and drops some. The table shows around 39,000 clones, with more than 80% occurring only once. The starting material was PBMCs, obtained almost 750 days after intestinal transplantation. The receptors shown here come from a human patient who received an intestinal transplant, so some T cells may come from the graft donor.

This rearrangement joins TRBV6-5 to TRBJ1-2; no definite D call. The germline V and J ends were trimmed by 2 bases and 7 bases, with 11 bases remaining between them. CDR1 is MNHEY, CDR2 SVGAGI, per germline. CDR3 length: 13 residues. CDR3 region: CASSYREGGGYTF. The CDR3 DNA sequence: TGTGCCAGCAGTTACAGGGAAGGTGGTGGCTACACCTTC.

The rearrangement links TRBV6-5 to TRBJ1-2; D is undetermined. This CDR3 contains 14 residues. The germline V gene has CDR1 MNHEY and CDR2 SVGAGI. V lost 7 bases and J 4 bases, leaving 16 bases between the germline ends. The CDR3 DNA is TGTGCCAGCAACCCCAAGGCCGCCGGCTATGGCTACACCTTC. This codes for CASNPKAAGYGYTF.

The chain uses TRBV2 and TRBJ2-7, with D unresolved. The germline V gene has CDR1 SNHLY and CDR2 FYNNEI. CDR3 size: 13 residues. Trimming removed 3 bases at V and 4 bases at J, with 10 bases between. The CDR3 DNA reads as TGTGCCAGCAGTGAGGGGTCGTTATACGAGCAGTACTTC. Translation: CASSEGSLYEQYF.

This rearrangement joins TRBV7-9 to TRBJ1-6; D remains unclear. Deletions cut 1 base from V and 7 bases from J, with 17 bases between. The length of the CDR3 is 17 residues. Germline V gene sequence: CDR1 SEHNR, CDR2 FQNEAQ (reference sequence). CDR3 in amino acids: CASSLDQAIQVNSPLHF. CDR3 DNA sequence: TGTGCCAGCAGCTTAGACCAAGCGATTCAAGTCAATTCACCCCTCCACTTT. Drawing the rest from reference TRBV7-9 and TRBJ1-6, the complete variable domain is DTGVSQNPRHKITKRGQNVTFRCDPISEHNRLYWYRQTLGQGPEFLTYFQNEAQLEKSRLLSDRFSAERPKGSFSTLEIQRTEQGDSAMYLCASSLDQAIQVNSPLHFGNGTRLTVT.

V usage is TRBV29-1 and J usage is TRBJ2-5; D might be TRBD1 or TRBD2, each matching 5 bases. Trimming took 7 bases from V and 2 from J, leaving 11 bases between them. Germline V gives CDR1 SQVTM, CDR2 ANQGSEA. CDR3 length equals 12 residues. The CDR3 reads CSASGGQETQYF. CDR3 DNA: TGCAGCGCCTCTGGGGGACAAGAGACCCAGTACTTC.

The chain joins TRBV12-5 to TRBJ2-7, with 10 bases identical to TRBD1. Germline trimming cut 0 bases from V and 6 bases from J; bases unmatched to any gene: 8. Germline CDR1 LGHNT, CDR2 FRNRAP. This CDR3 region has 16 residues. The CDR3: CASGLVLGTGVVEQYF. CDR3 coding DNA: TGTGCTAGTGGTTTGGTACTGGGGACAGGGGTAGTCGAGCAGTACTTC.